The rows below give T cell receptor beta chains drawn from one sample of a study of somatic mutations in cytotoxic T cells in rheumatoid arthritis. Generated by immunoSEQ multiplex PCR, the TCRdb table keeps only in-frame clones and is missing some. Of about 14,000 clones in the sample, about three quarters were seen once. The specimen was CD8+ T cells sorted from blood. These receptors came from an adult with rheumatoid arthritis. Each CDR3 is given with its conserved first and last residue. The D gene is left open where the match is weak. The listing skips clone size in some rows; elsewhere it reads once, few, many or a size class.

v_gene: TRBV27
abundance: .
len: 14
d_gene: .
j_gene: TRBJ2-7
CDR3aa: CASSFLSSIYEQYF
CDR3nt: TGTGCCAGCAGTTTTCTCTCTTCGATCTACGAGCAGTACTTC

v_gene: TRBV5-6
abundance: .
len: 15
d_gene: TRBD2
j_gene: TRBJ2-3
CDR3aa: CASSRKTSGGDTQYF
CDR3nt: TGTGCCAGCAGCCGGAAGACTAGCGGGGGAGATACGCAGTATTTT

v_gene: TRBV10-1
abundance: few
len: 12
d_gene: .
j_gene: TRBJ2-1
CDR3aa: CASSESSWEQFF
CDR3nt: TGCGCCAGCAGTGAGTCTAGCTGGGAGCAGTTCTTC

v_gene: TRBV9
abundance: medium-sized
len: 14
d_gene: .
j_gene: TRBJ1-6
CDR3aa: CASSGGQWGSPLHF
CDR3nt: TGTGCCAGCAGCGGAGGACAGTGGGGCTCACCCCTCCACTTT

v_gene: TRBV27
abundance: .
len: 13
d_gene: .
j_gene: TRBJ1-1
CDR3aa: CASGDWGLTEAFF
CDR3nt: TGTGCCAGCGGGGATTGGGGGCTCACTGAAGCTTTCTTT

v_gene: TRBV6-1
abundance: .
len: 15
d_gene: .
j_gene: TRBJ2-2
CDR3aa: CATDPSEGNTGELFF
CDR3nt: TGTGCCACCGACCCCAGCGAGGGGAACACCGGGGAGCTGTTTTTT

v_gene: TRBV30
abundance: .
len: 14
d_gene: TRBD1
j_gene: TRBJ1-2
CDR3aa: CAWAETGTLYGYTF
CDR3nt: TGTGCCTGGGCCGAGACAGGGACCCTCTATGGCTACACCTTC

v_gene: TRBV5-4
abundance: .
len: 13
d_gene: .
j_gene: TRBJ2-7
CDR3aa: CASSRRVFGEQYF
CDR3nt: TGTGCCAGCAGCCGCAGGGTATTCGGCGAGCAGTACTTC

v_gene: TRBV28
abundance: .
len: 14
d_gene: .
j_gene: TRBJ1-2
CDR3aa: CASSFRPSNYGYTF
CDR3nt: TGTGCCAGCAGTTTTAGGCCATCTAACTATGGCTACACCTTC

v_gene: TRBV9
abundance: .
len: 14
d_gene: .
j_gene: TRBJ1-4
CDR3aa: CASSGGGTNEKLFF
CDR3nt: TGTGCCAGCAGCGGGGGGGGAACTAATGAAAAACTGTTTTTT

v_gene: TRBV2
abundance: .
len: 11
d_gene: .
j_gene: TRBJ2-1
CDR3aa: CASSRGHEQFF
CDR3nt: TGTGCCAGCAGTCGGGGCCATGAGCAGTTCTTC

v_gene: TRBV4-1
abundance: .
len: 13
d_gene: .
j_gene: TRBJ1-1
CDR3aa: CASSLWAGLEAFF
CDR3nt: TGCGCCAGCAGCCTTTGGGCGGGGCTTGAAGCTTTCTTT

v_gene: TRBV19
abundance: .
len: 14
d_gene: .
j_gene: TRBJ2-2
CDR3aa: CASSIAGFTGELFF
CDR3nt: TGTGCCAGTAGTATCGCGGGGTTCACCGGGGAGCTGTTTTTT

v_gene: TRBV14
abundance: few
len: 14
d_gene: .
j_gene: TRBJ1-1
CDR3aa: CASSRTPRGTEAFF
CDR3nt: TGTGCCAGCAGCCGAACACCGCGGGGCACTGAAGCTTTCTTT

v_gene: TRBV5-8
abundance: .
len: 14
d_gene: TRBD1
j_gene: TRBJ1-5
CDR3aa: CASSSRGPNQPQHF
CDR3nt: TGTGCCAGCAGCTCCAGGGGGCCCAATCAGCCCCAGCATTTT

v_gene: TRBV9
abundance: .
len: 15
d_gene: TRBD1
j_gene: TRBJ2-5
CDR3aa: CASSTRTGKGETQYF
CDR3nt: TGTGCCAGCAGCACCAGGACAGGGAAGGGAGAGACCCAGTACTTC

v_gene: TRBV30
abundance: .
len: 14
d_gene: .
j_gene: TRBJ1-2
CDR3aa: CAWSVLYGMYGYTF
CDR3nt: TGTGCCTGGAGTGTATTGTACGGGATGTATGGCTACACCTTC

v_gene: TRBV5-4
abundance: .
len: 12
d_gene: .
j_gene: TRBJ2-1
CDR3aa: CASSFPKGVTFF
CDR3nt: TGTGCCAGCAGCTTTCCTAAGGGGGTGACGTTCTTC

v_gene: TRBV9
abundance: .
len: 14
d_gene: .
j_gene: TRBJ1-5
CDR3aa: CASSVGGGLQPQHF
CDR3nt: TGTGCCAGCAGCGTTGGGGGGGGCTTACAGCCCCAGCATTTT

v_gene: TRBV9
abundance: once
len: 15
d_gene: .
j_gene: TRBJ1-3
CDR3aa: CASSVGWGSGNTIYF
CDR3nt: TGTGCCAGCAGCGTGGGTTGGGGCTCTGGAAACACCATATATTTT

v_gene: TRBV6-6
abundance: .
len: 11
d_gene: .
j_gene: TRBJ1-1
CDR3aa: CASSRNTEAFF
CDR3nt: TGTGCCAGCAGCAGGAACACTGAAGCTTTCTTT

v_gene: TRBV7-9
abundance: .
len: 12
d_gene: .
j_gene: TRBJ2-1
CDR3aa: CASRKQGNEQFF
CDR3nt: TGTGCCAGCCGCAAACAGGGAAATGAGCAGTTCTTC

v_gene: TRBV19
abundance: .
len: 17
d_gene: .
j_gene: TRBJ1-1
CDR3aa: CASSIRLAESLWGEAFF
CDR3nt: TGTGCCAGTAGTATAAGGTTGGCAGAGTCCCTTTGGGGTGAAGCTTTCTTT

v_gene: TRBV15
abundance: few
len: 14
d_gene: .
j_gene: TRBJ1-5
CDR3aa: CATSREMPGQPQHF
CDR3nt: TGTGCCACCAGCAGAGAGATGCCCGGTCAGCCCCAGCATTTT

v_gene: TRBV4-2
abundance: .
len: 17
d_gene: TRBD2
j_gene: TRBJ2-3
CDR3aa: CASSQDPRGGSADTQYF
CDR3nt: TGTGCCAGCAGCCAAGATCCGCGGGGGGGCAGTGCAGATACGCAGTATTTT

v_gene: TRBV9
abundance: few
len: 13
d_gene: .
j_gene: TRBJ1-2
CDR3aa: CASSPGQIRGYTF
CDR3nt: TGTGCCAGCAGCCCGGGCCAGATTCGTGGCTACACCTTC

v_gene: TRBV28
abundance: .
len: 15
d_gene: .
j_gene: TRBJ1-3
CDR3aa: CASSLVGLSGNTIYF
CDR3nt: TGTGCCAGCAGTTTGGTGGGACTCTCTGGAAACACCATATATTTT

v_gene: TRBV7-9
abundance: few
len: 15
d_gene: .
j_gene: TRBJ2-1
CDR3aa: CASSLSEYSDNEQFF
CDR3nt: TGTGCCAGCAGCTTAAGTGAATATTCAGACAATGAGCAGTTCTTC